A single sample is the source of the 11 T cell receptor beta chains below, sequenced in a study of T cell repertoires in cytomegalovirus infection. In TCRdb, the reads were re-called with MiXCR into one record per CDR3 protein. This sample has about 450,000 distinct CDR3 sequences, with 30% to 40% found just once. The sequencing input was PBMCs. These TCRs come from a human donor in good health (CMV status not recorded). Some clones in this sample may be carry-over from other donors' samples.

The chain joins TRBV11-3 to TRBJ1-1, with a possible D match to TRBD1 (5 bases). The CDR3 spans 11 residues. V lost 8 bases and J 9 bases, leaving 13 bases between the germline ends. Germline CDR1 and CDR2: SGHNT and YENEEA. CDR3: CASSNGGKAFF. The CDR3 nucleotides are TGTGCCAGCTCCAATGGGGGAAAAGCTTTCTTT.

The gene calls are TRBV5-5 and TRBJ2-5, with TRBD2 matching over 12 bases. CDR3 length: 16 amino acids. The germline CDR1 and CDR2 sequences are SGHKS and YYEKEE (reference sequence). Unmatched junction bases numbered 4, after V lost 0 bases and J lost 4 bases. CDR3 amino acids: CASSLATSGGRETQYF. Written as DNA, the CDR3 is TGTGCCAGCAGCTTGGCTACTAGCGGGGGGAGAGAGACCCAGTACTTC.

This clonotype was detected only a few times. The chain recombines TRBV14 with TRBJ2-7, with D unresolved. Germline CDR1 reads SGHDN; CDR2 reads FVKESK. This CDR3 comprises 13 residues. Trimming cost V 4 bases and J 7 bases, with 14 bases left between them. DNA of the CDR3: TGTGCCAGCAGCCGATATCAAGCTGGAGAGCAGTACTTC. Protein: CASSRYQAGEQYF. Full variable domain (rest looked up from reference TRBV14 and TRBJ2-7): EAGVTQFPSHSVIEKGQTVTLRCDPISGHDNLYWYRRVMGKEIKFLLHFVKESKQDESGMPNNRFLAERTGGTYSTLKVQPAELEDSGVYFCASSRYQAGEQYFGPGTRLTVT.

The chain uses TRBV6-6 and TRBJ1-2; D is possibly TRBD1 (5 bases). Trimming shortened V by 6 bases and J by 3 bases, and 17 bases separated the two germline ends. Germline assignment: CDR1 MNHNY and CDR2 SVGAGI (reference sequence). The CDR3 extends over 15 amino acids. This chain's CDR3 is CASSRPGTSHYGYTF. The CDR3 nucleotides are TGTGCCAGCAGCCGACCAGGGACGAGCCACTATGGCTACACCTTC.

This clonotype was seen at least ten times. This chain uses TRBV28 with TRBJ1-1; D not resolved. CDR3 length: 14 residues. V shed 3 bases and J shed 3 bases, with 11 bases lying between them. Germline V gives CDR1 MDHEN, CDR2 SYDVKM. This chain's CDR3 is CASSFSVGYTEAFF. The CDR3 coding sequence is TGTGCCAGCAGTTTTTCGGTGGGATACACTGAAGCTTTCTTT. Filled out from reference TRBV28 and TRBJ1-1, the complete variable domain reads DVKVTQSSRYLVKRTGEKVFLECVQDMDHENMFWYRQDPGLGLRLIYFSYDVKMKEKGDIPEGYSVSREKKERFSLILESASTNQTSMYLCASSFSVGYTEAFFGQGTRLTVV.

For this clonotype: This may be a read error: a much more frequent sequence differs by one nucleotide. The chain has TRBV7-6 and TRBJ2-1, with 8 nucleotides matching TRBD2. The germline V gene has CDR1 SGHVS and CDR2 FNYEAQ. V shed 3 bases, J shed 9 bases, and the junction held 13 bases outside the gene matches. This CDR3 spans 16 amino acids. Written as DNA, the CDR3 is TGTGCCAGCAGCTTCCTTAGCGGGGCCGTGGAGGGTGAGCAGTTCTTC. Translating gives CASSFLSGAVEGEQFF.

Concerning this clonotype itself: As the CDR3 is not closed by the conserved phenylalanine or tryptophan, this likely results from a read error. No DNA is shown, since the ends of the CDR3 on it are uncertain; the CDR3 is the one TCRdb lists. The rearrangement joins TRBV7-2 to TRBJ2-3; TRBD1, as called in the table, went unchecked against the DNA. CDR1 and CDR2 (germline): SGHTA, FQGNSA. The CDR3 comprises 15 residues, both ends counted. The CDR3 here is CASSLGTGVVDTQDL.

This clonotype was observed a handful of times. The chain combines TRBV5-4 with TRBJ2-7; TRBD1 might be the D (6 bases). Between the trimmed V and J ends, which lost 0 bases and 2 bases, there was a span of 18 bases. This CDR3 region has 17 residues. In germline, CDR1 is SGHNT, CDR2 YYREEE (reference sequence). CDR3 sequence: CASSLAPSGTTPYEQYF. The CDR3 DNA follows: TGTGCCAGCAGCTTGGCACCTTCCGGGACAACCCCCTACGAGCAGTACTTC.

The J gene is TRBJ2-7, the V gene TRBV5-8; D call uncertain. This CDR3 spans 14 amino acids. V was trimmed by 2 bases and J by 2 bases, leaving 11 bases between them. Per the germline V gene, CDR1 is SGHTS and CDR2 is YDEGEE. Here the CDR3 DNA reads TGTGCCAGCAGCTTCGGGCAGCTTACCTACGAGCAGTACTTC. This encodes CASSFGQLTYEQYF.

This chain uses TRBV29-1 with TRBJ1-2; D gene uncertain. CDR3 size: 12 residues. V dropped 5 bases and J dropped 4 bases, with 11 bases sitting between them. Germline CDR1 SQVTM, CDR2 ANQGSEA. The CDR3 DNA reads as TGCAGCGTTCTAGCGGGGAGCTATGGCTACACCTTC. Translation gives CSVLAGSYGYTF.

This chain links TRBV6-5 with TRBJ1-3; D is uncertain. The CDR3 covers 15 residues. CDR1 MNHEY and CDR2 SVGAGI come from the germline V gene. V gave up 6 bases and J gave up 0 bases, with 12 bases separating them. CDR3 coding DNA: TGTGCCAGCAGCCGTGACAACTACTCTGGAAACACCATATATTTT. Translating gives CASSRDNYSGNTIYF.